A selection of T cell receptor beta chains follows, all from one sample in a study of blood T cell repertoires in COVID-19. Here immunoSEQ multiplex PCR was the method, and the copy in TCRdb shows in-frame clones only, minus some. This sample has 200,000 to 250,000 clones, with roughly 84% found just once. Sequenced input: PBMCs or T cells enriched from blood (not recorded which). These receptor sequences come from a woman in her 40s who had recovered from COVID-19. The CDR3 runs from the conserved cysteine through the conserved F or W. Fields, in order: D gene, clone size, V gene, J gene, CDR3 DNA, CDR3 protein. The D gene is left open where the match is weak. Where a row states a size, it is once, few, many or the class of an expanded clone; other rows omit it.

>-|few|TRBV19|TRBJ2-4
TGTGCCAGTAGTCCTGCTTGGGGCCTAAGTAGTGCCAAAAACATTCAGTACTTC
CASSPAWGLSSAKNIQYF
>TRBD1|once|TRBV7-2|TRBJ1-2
TGTGCCAGCAGCTCGGGGACAGGGGGATCGTATGGCTACACCTTC
CASSSGTGGSYGYTF
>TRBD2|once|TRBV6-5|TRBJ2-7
TGTGCCAGCAGATCGACTAGCGGGAGTTACGAGCAGTACTTC
CASRSTSGSYEQYF
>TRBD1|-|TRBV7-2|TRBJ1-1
TGTGCCAGCAGGGGACAGTCCCTGAACACTGAAGCTTTCTTT
CASRGQSLNTEAFF
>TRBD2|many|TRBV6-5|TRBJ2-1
TGTGCCAGCAGTTACGGCCCTAGGGAGGGTCAGGATGAGCAGTTCTTC
CASSYGPREGQDEQFF
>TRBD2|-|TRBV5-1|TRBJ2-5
TGCGCCAGCAGCTTGGTTGGGACTAGCGGCCAAGAGACCCAGTACTTC
CASSLVGTSGQETQYF
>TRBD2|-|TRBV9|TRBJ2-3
TGTGCCAGCAGCCCCCGGACTAGCGGGCTCACAGATACGCAGTATTTT
CASSPRTSGLTDTQYF
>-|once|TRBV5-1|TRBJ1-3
TGCGCCAGCAGCTTAACAGGGTCTGGAAACACCATATATTTT
CASSLTGSGNTIYF
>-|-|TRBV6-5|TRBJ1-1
TGTGCCAGCAGTAGGGGGATGAACACTGAAGCTTTCTTT
CASSRGMNTEAFF
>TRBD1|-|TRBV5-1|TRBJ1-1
TGCGCCAGCAGCTTAACAGGGGATGACACTGAAGCTTTCTTT
CASSLTGDDTEAFF
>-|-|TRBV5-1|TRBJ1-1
TGCGCCAGCAGCTCCCTTGTGGGGAGGAACACTGAAGCTTTCTTT
CASSSLVGRNTEAFF
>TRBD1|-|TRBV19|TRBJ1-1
TGTGCCAGTAGTACAGGGGGCGCTCGTTGGAGGACTGAAGCTTTCTTT
CASSTGGARWRTEAFF
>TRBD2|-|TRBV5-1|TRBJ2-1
TGCGCCAGCAGCCACTTAGCGGGTCAGACCTACAATGAGCAGTTCTTC
CASSHLAGQTYNEQFF
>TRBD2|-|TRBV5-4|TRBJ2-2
TGTGCCAGCAGCTTGACAATTGCGGCGGGAGATCTCACCGGGGAGCTGTTTTTT
CASSLTIAAGDLTGELFF
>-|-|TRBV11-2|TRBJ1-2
TGTGCCAGCAGCCATCAACGGGTGAACTATGGCTACACCTTC
CASSHQRVNYGYTF
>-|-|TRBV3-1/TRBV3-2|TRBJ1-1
TGTGCCAGCAGCCCCAGGGTACGAGAAACTGAAGCTTTCTTT
CASSPRVRETEAFF